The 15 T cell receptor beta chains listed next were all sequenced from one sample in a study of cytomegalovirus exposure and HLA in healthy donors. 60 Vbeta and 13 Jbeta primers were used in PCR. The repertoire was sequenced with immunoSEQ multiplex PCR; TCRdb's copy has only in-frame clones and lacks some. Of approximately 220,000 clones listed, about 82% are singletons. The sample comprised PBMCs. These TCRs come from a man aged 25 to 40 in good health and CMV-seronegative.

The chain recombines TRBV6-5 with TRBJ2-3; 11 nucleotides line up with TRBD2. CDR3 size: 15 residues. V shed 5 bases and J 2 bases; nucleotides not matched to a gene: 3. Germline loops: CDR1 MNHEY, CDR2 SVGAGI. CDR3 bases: TGTGCCAGCAGTCTAGCGGGGGGATTCACAGATACGCAGTATTTT. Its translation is CASSLAGGFTDTQYF.

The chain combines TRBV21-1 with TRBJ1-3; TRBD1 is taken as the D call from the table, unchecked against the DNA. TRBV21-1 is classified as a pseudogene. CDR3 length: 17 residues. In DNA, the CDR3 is TGTGCCAGCCCGAACTTACAGGGGATGGTCTCTGGAAACACCATATATTTT. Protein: CASPNLQGMVSGNTIYF.

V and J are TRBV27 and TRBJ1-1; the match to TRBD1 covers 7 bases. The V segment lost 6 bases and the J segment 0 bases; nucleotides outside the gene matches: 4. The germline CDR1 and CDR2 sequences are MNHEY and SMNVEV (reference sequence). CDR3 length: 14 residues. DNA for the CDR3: TGTGCCAGCAGGCCACAGGGGTTGAACACTGAAGCTTTCTTT. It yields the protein CASRPQGLNTEAFF.

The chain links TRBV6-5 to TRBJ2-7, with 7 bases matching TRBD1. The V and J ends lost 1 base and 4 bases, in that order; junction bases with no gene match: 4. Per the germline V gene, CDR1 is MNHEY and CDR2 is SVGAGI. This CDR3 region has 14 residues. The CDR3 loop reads CASSYLDRMYEQYF. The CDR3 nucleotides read TGTGCCAGCAGTTACTTGGACAGGATGTACGAGCAGTACTTC.

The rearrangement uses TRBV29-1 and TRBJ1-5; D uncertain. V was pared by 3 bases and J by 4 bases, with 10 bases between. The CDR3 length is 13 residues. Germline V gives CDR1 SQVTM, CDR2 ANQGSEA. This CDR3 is CSVDCGVNQPQHF. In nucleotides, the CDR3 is TGCAGCGTTGATTGCGGGGTTAATCAGCCCCAGCATTTT.

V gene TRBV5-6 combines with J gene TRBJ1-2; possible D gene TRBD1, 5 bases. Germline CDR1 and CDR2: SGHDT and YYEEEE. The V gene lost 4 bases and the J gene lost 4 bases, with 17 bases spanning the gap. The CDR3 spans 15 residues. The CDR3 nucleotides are TGTGCCAGCAGCATATACAGGAGCCCCGTCTATGGCTACACCTTC. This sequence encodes CASSIYRSPVYGYTF.

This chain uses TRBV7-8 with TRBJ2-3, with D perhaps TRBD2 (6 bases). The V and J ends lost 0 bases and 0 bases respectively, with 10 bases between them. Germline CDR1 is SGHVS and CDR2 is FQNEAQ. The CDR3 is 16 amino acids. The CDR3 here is CASSLAAGSSTDTQYF. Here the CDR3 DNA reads TGTGCCAGCAGCTTAGCCGCCGGGAGTAGCACAGATACGCAGTATTTT.

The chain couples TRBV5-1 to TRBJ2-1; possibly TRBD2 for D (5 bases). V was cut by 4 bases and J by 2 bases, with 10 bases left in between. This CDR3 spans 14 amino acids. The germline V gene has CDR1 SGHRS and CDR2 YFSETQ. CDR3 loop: CASSPQTTYNEQFF. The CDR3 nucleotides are TGCGCCAGCAGCCCTCAGACTACCTACAATGAGCAGTTCTTC. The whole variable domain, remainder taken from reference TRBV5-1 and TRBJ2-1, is KAGVTQTPRYLIKTRGQQVTLSCSPISGHRSVSWYQQTPGQGLQFLFEYFSETQRNKGNFPGRFSGRQFSNSRSEMNVSTLELGDSALYLCASSPQTTYNEQFFGPGTRLTVL.

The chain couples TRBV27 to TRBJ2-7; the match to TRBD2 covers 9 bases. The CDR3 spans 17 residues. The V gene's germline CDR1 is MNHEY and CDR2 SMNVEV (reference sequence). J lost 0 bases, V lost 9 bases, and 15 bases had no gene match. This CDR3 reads CASHLQLAGPFSYEQYF. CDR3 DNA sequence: TGTGCCAGTCACCTCCAGCTAGCGGGGCCCTTCTCCTACGAGCAGTACTTC.

The CDR3 DNA sequence: TGTGCCAGTAGTATAGCGGGGGGCGAGACCCAGTACTTC. It encodes CASSIAGGETQYF. This sequence joins TRBV19 and TRBJ2-5, with D possibly TRBD2 on 7 matching bases. This CDR3 has 13 residues. The V and J ends lost 1 base and 5 bases respectively, with 8 bases between them. CDR1 and CDR2 (germline): LNHDA, SQIVND (reference sequence).

The CDR3 loop reads CASSLGPTSGETTDTQYF. As DNA, the CDR3 is TGTGCCAGCAGCTTGGGCCCCACTAGCGGGGAAACCACAGATACGCAGTATTTT. The chain recombines TRBV5-4 with TRBJ2-3; TRBD2 matches 10 bases. The CDR3 runs 18 residues. The ends lost 0 bases at V and 2 bases at J; junction bases unmatched: 9. The germline gives CDR1 SGHNT, CDR2 YYREEE (reference sequence).

CDR3 DNA: TGTGCCAGCAGCACCTACAGGGAAGCCTCTGGAAACACCATATATTTT. The encoded protein is CASSTYREASGNTIYF. V is TRBV13 and J is TRBJ1-3, with a weak D call TRBD1 (6 bases). Trimming took 5 bases from V and 0 from J, leaving 14 bases between them. The length of the CDR3 is 16 residues. Germline CDR1 PRHDT, CDR2 FYEKMQ (reference sequence). Complete variable domain (other parts from reference TRBV13 and TRBJ1-3): AAGVIQSPRHLIKEKRETATLKCYPIPRHDTVYWYQQGPGQDPQFLISFYEKMQSDKGSIPDRFSAQQFSDYHSELNMSSLELGDSALYFCASSTYREASGNTIYFGEGSWLTVV.

CDR3 sequence reads: CASSSDRDETQYF. DNA of the CDR3: TGTGCCAGCAGCTCGGACAGGGACGAGACCCAGTACTTC. The gene calls are TRBV4-2 and TRBJ2-5; TRBD1 matches 8 bases. The CDR3 is made up of 13 amino acids. The germline CDR1 and CDR2 sequences are LGHNA and YNFKEQ. The V gene end was trimmed by 5 bases and the J gene end by 5 bases; junction bases not matched to a gene: 4.

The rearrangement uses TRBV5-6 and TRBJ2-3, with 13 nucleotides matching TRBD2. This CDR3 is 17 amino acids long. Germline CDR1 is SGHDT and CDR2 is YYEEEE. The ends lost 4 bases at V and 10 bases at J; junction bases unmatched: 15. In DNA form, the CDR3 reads TGTGCCAGCAGCCTAAGGACTAGCGGGGGAAAGGTCCCTCCGCAGTATTTT. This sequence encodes CASSLRTSGGKVPPQYF.

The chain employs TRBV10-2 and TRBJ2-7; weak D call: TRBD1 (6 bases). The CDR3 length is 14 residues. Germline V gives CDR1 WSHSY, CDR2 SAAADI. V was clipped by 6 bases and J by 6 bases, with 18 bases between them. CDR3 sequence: CASSLKMAGVEQYF. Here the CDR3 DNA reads TGCGCCAGCAGCCTAAAGATGGCAGGGGTCGAGCAGTACTTC.